This T cell receptor beta chain was recorded in a study of vaccination effects on CD4 cells after COVID-19 (dated by TCRdb to between 2021 and 2023). General notes on the study: In the ViraFEST assay, PBMC were stimulated with viral peptide pools, and TCR sequencing was then used to find antigen-specific CD4+ T cell clonotypes based on their expansion. Participants received two doses of either the BNT162b2 or the mRNA-1273 mRNA SARS-CoV-2 vaccine. Around 2.1 million PBMC per well were cultured with about 9 ug/ml peptides in IMDM containing around 5.3% human AB serum, roughly 10 IU/ml IL-2 and gentamicin. In both COVID-19 convalescent patients and infection-naive vaccine recipients, the study compared SARS-CoV-2 spike-specific CD4+ TCR repertoires from before mRNA vaccination with those from after it. Altogether, over 9 COVID-19 convalescent patients and several SARS-CoV-2-naive healthy vaccine recipients made up the full study. Cultures from other donors in the study were sequenced with the Oncomine TCR Beta short-read assay on an Illumina iSeq 100. Beyond this particular receptor, the publication reports: The study was limited by a small number of convalescent patients and lacked early post-infection timepoints. Among healthy vaccine recipients, nearly all vaccine-induced clones were SARS-CoV-2 mono-reactive, and only 1 of 255 was cross-reactive with common cold coronaviruses. Marked clonal contraction was observed in both infection-induced and vaccine-induced clones at late post-vaccination timepoints, consistent with waning T cell responses.

Library generation was performed with the immunoSEQ multiplex PCR assay. TCR beta CDR3 sequencing was performed on DNA from the cultured, isolated CD4+ T cells. On the authors' methods: Non-productive TCR sequences were discarded, and reads were trimmed to the CDR3 region, with only CDR3s of 7 or more amino acids retained. Antigen-specific clonotypes were identified using the MANAFEST web app by comparison of expansion in peptide wells against reference cultures. Positive clones required FDR<0.05 expansion versus reference and all other wells, odds ratio above 5, and frequency above 0.1% in two replicate wells. Clonotypes significantly expanded in SARS-CoV-2 spike wells and in at least one common cold coronavirus spike condition were defined as cross-reactive. Levenshtein distance calculated with the stringdist R package was used to assess CDR3 similarity, and unrooted trees were constructed with ape in R 3.6.1. TCRdb took this table from immuneACCESS and kept in-frame rearrangements with V and J called. Such tables lack part of the clones; where checked against another copy, unresolved V genes explain under half of the gap, and the rest is unexplained. That table furnishes V, J and clone size, whereas the DNA furnished D and trimming. This sample holds around 40,000 clones; roughly 65% were observed only once. The ten largest account for 4% to 4.5% of the sample.

CDR3 length: 15 amino acids, cysteine to phenylalanine. Only the CDR3 region is kept as DNA, spanning 45 bases read in frame from base 1. Trimming at the junction amounts to 0 bases on V and 4 bases on J, and the germline ends lie 12 bases apart. The germline V gene provides CDR1 MNHEY and CDR2 SVGAGI. After around 10 days of culture, CD4+ T cells were isolated with the EasySep CD4+ T cell isolation kit. Healthy vaccine recipients had no prior SARS-CoV-2 infection, confirmed by negative nucleocapsid antibodies before and after vaccination. On days 3 and 7, half of the culture medium was replaced with fresh IL-2-containing medium. Unless otherwise noted, each peptide stimulation condition was cultured in triplicate wells. Using Ficoll-Paque Plus gradient centrifugation, PBMC were separated from whole blood and then either used fresh or cryopreserved at -140C. Genomic DNA was extracted from cultured CD4+ T cells with the QIAamp micro DNA kit.

With respect to this clone: Its binding antigen is unknown. Per-base quality was not reported, and no clone a single base away is much larger than it.

The V and J genes are TRBV6-5 and TRBJ1-2, with no confident D gene call. This specimen consisted of CD4+ T cells from PBMCs cultured without peptide, obtained before COVID-19 vaccination. This TCR was recovered from a human donor who received a COVID-19 vaccine. The encoded CDR3 is CASSYSVGVGYGYTF. The DNA reads TGTGCCAGCAGTTACTCTGTGGGTGTGGGCTATGGCTACACCTTC.